What follows are 21 T cell receptor beta chains derived from one specimen sequenced in a study of T cell responses to AZD1222 COVID-19 vaccine. Data came from immunoSEQ multiplex PCR; TCRdb stores just in-frame clones and leaves some out. This table holds 85,000 to 120,000 clones, 85% to 90% found once. The input for sequencing was peripheral blood, taken on day 0 of AZD1222 vaccination. The receptors derive from an adult in good health.

This clone was counted a single time. This chain links TRBV10-3 with TRBJ2-5, with 8 bases fitting TRBD1. The CDR3 length is 13 residues. Trimming took 4 bases from V and 5 from J; bases not matched to a gene: 3. CDR1 is ENHRY and CDR2 is SYGVKD in the germline V gene. The CDR3 DNA is TGTGCCATCAGTGGAACAGGGGGGGAGACCCAGTACTTC. Translated, it gives CAISGTGGETQYF.

The gene calls are TRBV7-2 and TRBJ2-7, with 13 bases fitting TRBD2. Trimming at V came to 4 bases and at J to 6 bases, leaving 18 bases not matched to a gene. The CDR3 has 19 residues. Germline V gene data show CDR1 as SGHTA and CDR2 as FQGNSA. The CDR3 sequence is CASSYRTGRLAGGHPEQYF. The CDR3 DNA reads as TGTGCCAGCAGCTACAGGACAGGGAGACTAGCGGGAGGTCACCCCGAGCAGTACTTC. Filled out from reference TRBV7-2 and TRBJ2-7, the complete variable domain reads GAGVSQSPSNKVTEKGKDVELRCDPISGHTALYWYRQSLGQGLEFLIYFQGNSAPDKSGLPSDRFSAERTGGSVSTLTIQRTQQEDSAVYLCASSYRTGRLAGGHPEQYFGPGTRLTVT.

This chain joins TRBV11-2 and TRBJ1-3; D possibly corresponds to TRBD1 (5 bases). This CDR3 region has 15 residues. Trimming shortened V by 0 bases and J by 4 bases, and 10 bases separated the two germline ends. Germline values: CDR1 SGHAT, CDR2 FQNNGV. The CDR3 region has the DNA TGTGCCAGCAGCTTAGAGCCCGGGGCGGGAAACACCATATATTTT. Translating it yields CASSLEPGAGNTIYF. The variable domain in full, with the rest retrieved from reference TRBV11-2 and TRBJ1-3, is EAGVAQSPRYKIIEKRQSVAFWCNPISGHATLYWYQQILGQGPKLLIQFQNNGVVDDSQLPKDRFSAERLKGVDSTLKIQPAKLEDSAVYLCASSLEPGAGNTIYFGEGSWLTVV.

This sequence joins TRBV10-3 and TRBJ2-1, with TRBD2 identical over 11 bases. The CDR3 extends over 15 amino acids. Germline lookup yields CDR1 ENHRY and CDR2 SYGVKD. After removal of 7 bases from V and 8 bases from J, the junction contained 10 bases not matched to a gene. CDR3 protein: CAIMKTSGVTDEQFF. The CDR3 region has the DNA TGTGCCATCATGAAGACTAGCGGGGTCACGGATGAGCAGTTCTTC.

In DNA form, the CDR3 reads TGTGCCAGCAGCCAAGTGACACCCGCAGGGGCTTTCTTT. Protein sequence: CASSQVTPAGAFF. The chain is built from TRBV14 and TRBJ1-1; a weak D match, TRBD1 (5 bases). The CDR3 extends over 13 amino acids. Germline CDR1 reads SGHDN; CDR2 reads FVKESK. The V gene lost 1 base and the J gene lost 11 bases, with 14 bases spanning the gap.

This rearrangement joins TRBV9 to TRBJ1-2; no reliable D call. Germline CDR1 and CDR2: SGDLS and YYNGEE. There are 15 residues in the CDR3. V was pared by 0 bases and J by 0 bases, with 9 bases between. CDR3 nucleotide sequence: TGTGCCAGCAGCGTAGAGGCCAGCCCTAACTATGGCTACACCTTC. Translation: CASSVEASPNYGYTF.

The chain carries TRBV7-2 and TRBJ2-1; 8 nucleotides match TRBD1. V dropped 7 bases and J dropped 5; count of bases not matched to a gene: 13. The CDR3 length is 16 residues. Germline values: CDR1 SGHTA, CDR2 FQGNSA. The CDR3 loop reads CASTRTGWRKDNEQFF. In nucleotides, the CDR3 is TGTGCCAGCACGAGGACAGGGTGGAGAAAGGACAATGAGCAGTTCTTC.

V and J are TRBV27 and TRBJ2-5, with 7 nucleotides matching TRBD2. Trimming took 2 bases from V and 2 from J; bases not matched to a gene: 2. CDR3 length: 14 residues. Germline assignment: CDR1 MNHEY and CDR2 SMNVEV (reference sequence). The CDR3 bases are TGTGCCAGCAGTTTACTGGGACTACAAGAGACCCAGTACTTC. This sequence encodes CASSLLGLQETQYF.

The chain uses TRBV3-1 (or the pseudogene TRBV3-2) and TRBJ2-5; no definite D call. Germline CDR1 reads LGHDT; CDR2 reads YNNKEL (reference sequence). V was trimmed by 2 bases and J by 4 bases, leaving 5 bases between them. CDR3 size: 12 residues. The CDR3 DNA reads TGTGCCAGCAGCCAACTCCCAGAGACCCAGTACTTC. Translating gives CASSQLPETQYF.

The chain combines TRBV9 with TRBJ1-5; D not certain. The CDR3 is 14 amino acids. CDR1 is SGDLS and CDR2 is YYNGEE in the germline V gene. The germline V and J ends were trimmed by 4 bases and 9 bases, with 17 bases remaining between them. The CDR3 DNA is TGTGCCAGCAGCTCCGGAGAACCCAATTTGCCCCAGCATTTT. Translated: CASSSGEPNLPQHF.

The chain couples TRBV7-2 to TRBJ1-3; D is undetermined. Trimming removed 1 base at V and 4 bases at J, with 5 bases between. This CDR3 is built from 13 residues. CDR1 SGHTA and CDR2 FQGNSA come from the germline V gene. CDR3 sequence: CASSLGGGNTIYF. The CDR3 region has the DNA TGTGCCAGCAGCTTAGGCGGAGGAAACACCATATATTTT.

The genes are TRBV18 and TRBJ2-3, with 7 bases matching TRBD1. The germline gives CDR1 KGHSH, CDR2 LQKENI. V shed 3 bases, J shed 2 bases, and the junction held 8 bases outside the gene matches. The CDR3 has 16 amino acids. The DNA of the CDR3 is TGTGCCAGCTCACCCGCCGGTAGGGGGCACACAGATACGCAGTATTTT. This translates into CASSPAGRGHTDTQYF.

The chain employs TRBV13 and TRBJ1-4; D call uncertain. This CDR3 has 15 residues. Germline V gives CDR1 PRHDT, CDR2 FYEKMQ (reference sequence). Deletions cut 2 bases from V and 8 bases from J, with 15 bases between. CDR3 residues: CASSLIGLREEKLFF. DNA for the CDR3: TGTGCCAGCAGCTTAATCGGACTGAGGGAGGAAAAACTGTTTTTT.

This clone was seen only once. The V and J genes are TRBV7-3 and TRBJ2-7, with D possibly being TRBD2 (6 bases). Germline V CDR1 and CDR2: SGHTA, FQGTGA. Trimming took off 5 bases at V and 7 bases at J, with 12 bases between the two ends. This CDR3 is 12 amino acids long. CDR3 nucleotide sequence: TGTGCCAGCAGCGGGACTCTCCGGGAGCAGTACTTC. Translation: CASSGTLREQYF.

J is TRBJ1-1 and V is TRBV5-1, with 7 bases lining up with TRBD1. Germline V gene data show CDR1 as SGHRS and CDR2 as YFSETQ. The CDR3 loop spans 14 amino acids. J gave up 5 bases and V 2 bases, and 6 bases lay outside the gene matches. The chain's CDR3 is CASSFEGGQTEAFF. The CDR3 DNA follows: TGCGCCAGCAGCTTTGAAGGGGGACAGACTGAAGCTTTCTTT.

The CDR3 reads CASSLGGQQTTNYGYTF. The DNA for the CDR3 is TGTGCCAGCAGCTTGGGGGGTCAGCAGACCACTAACTATGGCTACACCTTC. The chain employs TRBV5-4 and TRBJ1-2; D not resolved. CDR1 is SGHNT and CDR2 is YYREEE in the germline V gene (reference sequence). This CDR3 is 17 amino acids long. V lost 0 bases and J 0 bases, leaving 15 bases between the germline ends.

This chain's CDR3 is CASSMGHEGFEQYF. CDR3 nucleotide sequence: TGTGCCAGTAGTATGGGTCACGAGGGCTTCGAGCAGTACTTC. V and J are TRBV19 and TRBJ2-7; D possibly corresponds to TRBD2 (5 bases). Trimming shortened V by 3 bases and J by 6 bases, and 15 bases separated the two germline ends. There are 14 residues in the CDR3. Germline V CDR1 and CDR2: LNHDA, SQIVND (reference sequence).

V usage is TRBV6-5 and J usage is TRBJ1-6; D is ambiguous. Per the germline V gene, CDR1 is MNHEY and CDR2 is SVGAGI. V was clipped by 7 bases and J by 5 bases, with 9 bases between them. The CDR3 consists of 13 residues. CDR3 protein: CASTRGNNSPLHF. The CDR3 coding sequence is TGTGCCAGCACCAGAGGCAATAATTCACCCCTCCACTTT.

This rearrangement joins TRBV5-5 to TRBJ1-4; 11 bases map to TRBD1. Looked up from germline, CDR1 is SGHKS and CDR2 is YYEKEE (reference sequence). Trimming removed 4 bases from V and 7 bases from J; junction bases left unmatched: 9. This CDR3 has 16 amino acids. CDR3 protein: CASSPGRGTGGEKLFF. DNA for the CDR3: TGTGCCAGCAGCCCGGGACGAGGGACAGGGGGTGAAAAACTGTTTTTT.

This clone has just one count. The CDR3 here is CASSGPARSSSYEQYF. The CDR3 DNA sequence: TGTGCCAGCAGTGGGCCGGCGCGGTCTAGCTCCTACGAGCAGTACTTC. V is TRBV25-1 and J is TRBJ2-7; the D is unclear. Germline CDR1 reads MGHDK; CDR2 reads SYGVNS. CDR3 length: 16 residues. Trimming cost V 4 bases and J 0 bases, with 16 bases left between them.

The J gene is TRBJ2-1, the V gene TRBV7-2; 9 bases line up with TRBD1. The CDR3 extends over 14 amino acids. CDR1 and CDR2 from the germline V gene are SGHTA and FQGNSA. Losses at the gene ends were 5 bases for V and 8 bases for J; bases not matched to a gene: 7. The DNA of the CDR3 is TGTGCCAGCAGCCTACGGACAGGGGCGGATGAGCAGTTCTTC. Its protein is CASSLRTGADEQFF. Drawing the rest from reference TRBV7-2 and TRBJ2-1, the complete variable domain is GAGVSQSPSNKVTEKGKDVELRCDPISGHTALYWYRQSLGQGLEFLIYFQGNSAPDKSGLPSDRFSAERTGGSVSTLTIQRTQQEDSAVYLCASSLRTGADEQFFGPGTRLTVL.